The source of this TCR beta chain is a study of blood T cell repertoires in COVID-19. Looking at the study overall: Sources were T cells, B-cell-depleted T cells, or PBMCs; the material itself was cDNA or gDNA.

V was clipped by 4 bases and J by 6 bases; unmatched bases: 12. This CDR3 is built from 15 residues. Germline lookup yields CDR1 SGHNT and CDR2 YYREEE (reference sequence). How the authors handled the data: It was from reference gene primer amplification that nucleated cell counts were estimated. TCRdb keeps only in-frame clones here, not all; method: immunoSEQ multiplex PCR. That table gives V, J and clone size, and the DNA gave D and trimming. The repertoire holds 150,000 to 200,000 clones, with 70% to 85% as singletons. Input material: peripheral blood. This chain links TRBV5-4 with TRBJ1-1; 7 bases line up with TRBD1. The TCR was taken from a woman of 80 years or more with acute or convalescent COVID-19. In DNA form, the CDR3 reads TGTGCCAGCAGCCCTTACTCGGGACAGATCGCTGAAGCTTTCTTT. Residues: CASSPYSGQIAEAFF.